This T cell receptor (beta chain) was captured in a study of control samples from healthy donors and cancer patients. The length of the CDR3 is 14 residues. The V gene end was trimmed by 5 bases and the J gene end by 7 bases; junction bases not matched to a gene: 9. Germline V gene lookup returns CDR1 SGHNT and CDR2 YENEEA. TCRdb's table, derived via immunoSEQ multiplex PCR, lists solely in-frame clones and lacks some. This sample yields 20,000 to 30,000 clones, of which 75% to 85% are seen a single time; approximately 6.9% belongs to the top ten. This rearrangement joins TRBV11-3 to TRBJ2-5, with 8 bases fitting TRBD1. The receptor was derived from a woman between 55 and 75 years old with head and neck cancer. The sample was PBMCs. The CDR3: CASSPDRALGTQYF. The CDR3 DNA is TGTGCCAGCAGCCCGGACAGGGCACTAGGGACCCAGTACTTC.